What follows is one TCR beta chain and its context. As yet, its antigen is unknown. Primers: 60 Vbeta forward and 13 Jbeta reverse. TCRdb's copy holds only in-frame clones and misses some; the assay was immunoSEQ multiplex PCR. The top ten hold about 3.6% of the sample, which has more than 80,000 clones, roughly 80% seen once. V lost 4 bases and J lost 7; bases outside the gene matches: 7. Germline V gene lookup returns CDR1 SGHTA and CDR2 FQGNSA. The CDR3 is made up of 16 amino acids. The data are from a study of cytomegalovirus exposure and HLA in healthy donors. Study-wide results and caveats: A later analysis revealed that TCR association rates differed between HLA loci, peaking at DRB1 and bottoming out at HLA-C.

Sequences were obtained from PBMCs. The rearrangement links TRBV7-2 to TRBJ1-6; 10 bases fit TRBD1. The sequence was collected from a man in his sixties in good health and CMV-seronegative. CDR3 residues: CASSSRTGGRNSPLHF. CDR3 coding DNA: TGTGCCAGCAGCTCCCGGACAGGGGGGAGAAATTCACCCCTCCACTTT.